A single sample is the source of the 24 T cell receptor beta chains below, sequenced in a study of radiotherapy plus CTLA-4 blockade in lung cancer. Sequenced by immunoSEQ multiplex PCR; TCRdb stores in-frame clones only, minus some. The sample consists of about 87,000 clones, approximately 86% of them appearing once. The sequencing here drew on peripheral blood, taken from a patient treated with radiotherapy plus ipilimumab. Receptors originate from a human donor with non-small cell lung cancer that progressed on radiotherapy plus ipilimumab.

The chain joins TRBV4-2 to TRBJ2-1; D may be TRBD2 (6 bases). V shed 1 base and J shed 8 bases, with 21 bases lying between them. The CDR3 contains 17 residues. Germline V gene sequence: CDR1 LGHNA, CDR2 YNFKEQ. The CDR3 sequence is CASSQGWGDRGSHEQFF. In nucleotides, the CDR3 is TGTGCCAGCAGCCAAGGGTGGGGCGACCGGGGGAGCCATGAGCAGTTCTTC.

The rearrangement joins TRBV5-4 to TRBJ2-3; 11 nucleotides line up with TRBD2. The V gene's germline CDR1 is SGHNT and CDR2 YYREEE (reference sequence). Losses at the gene ends were 0 bases for V and 6 bases for J; bases not matched to a gene: 6. The CDR3 has 16 amino acids. CDR3 amino acids: CASSLGGTSGTDTQYF. CDR3 coding DNA: TGTGCCAGCAGCTTGGGAGGGACTAGCGGAACGGATACGCAGTATTTT.

The chain carries TRBV15 and TRBJ1-2; D unresolved. Germline lookup yields CDR1 LNHNV and CDR2 YYDKDF (reference sequence). This CDR3 spans 13 amino acids. V was pared by 0 bases and J by 7 bases, with 9 bases between. In DNA form, the CDR3 reads TGTGCCACCAGCAGAGATTTTGAGGGTGGCTACACCTTC. It codes for CATSRDFEGGYTF.

The CDR3 here is CASSLRGTGELFF. The CDR3 DNA sequence: TGTGCCAGCTCACTAAGGGGGACCGGGGAGCTGTTTTTT. The chain joins TRBV18 to TRBJ2-2, with D perhaps TRBD1 (6 bases). Germline V CDR1 and CDR2: KGHSH, LQKENI. Trimming pared 4 bases from V and 5 bases from J, leaving 8 bases between. The CDR3 sequence is 13 residues long.

This rearrangement joins TRBV19 to TRBJ1-3; 8 bases agree with TRBD1. The V gene's germline CDR1 is LNHDA and CDR2 SQIVND (reference sequence). This CDR3 comprises 13 residues. J was trimmed by 9 bases and V by 7 bases; bases with no gene match: 8. The CDR3 protein is CASMDRALSTIYF. CDR3 DNA sequence: TGTGCCAGTATGGACAGGGCCTTGAGCACCATATATTTT.

The DNA of the CDR3 is TGTGCCAGCAGCTTACAGCGGGAGTGGGGCGAGCAGTACTTC. This gives the protein CASSLQREWGEQYF. This rearrangement joins TRBV13 to TRBJ2-7, with 8 nucleotides matching TRBD2. V lost 2 bases to trimming and J lost 6 bases; unmatched junction nucleotides: 6. Germline V CDR1 and CDR2: PRHDT, FYEKMQ (reference sequence). There are 14 residues in the CDR3.

This clone was counted a single time. This chain links TRBV9 with TRBJ1-3; no reliable D call. V gave up 3 bases and J gave up 6 bases, with 10 bases separating them. Germline V gives CDR1 SGDLS, CDR2 YYNGEE. The CDR3 runs 13 residues. CDR3 sequence: CASSASPLNTIYF. The DNA of the CDR3 is TGTGCCAGCAGCGCGAGCCCTTTAAACACCATATATTTT.

The chain carries TRBV21-1 and TRBJ1-1. TRBV21-1 is flagged as a pseudogene. The length of the CDR3 is 14 residues. CDR3 in DNA: TGTGCCAGCAGCAAACCTTTATGGAACACTGAAGCTTTCTTT. Protein: CASSKPLWNTEAFF.

V is TRBV5-1 and J is TRBJ2-5; maybe TRBD2 (5 bases). Trimming removed 2 bases from V and 4 bases from J, with 12 bases in between. The CDR3 is 14 amino acids. In germline, CDR1 is SGHRS, CDR2 YFSETQ. CDR3 region: CASSFSEGSETQYF. The DNA for the CDR3 is TGCGCCAGCAGCTTCTCAGAGGGCTCAGAGACCCAGTACTTC.

The chain uses TRBV28 and TRBJ1-1; D is perhaps TRBD1 (5 bases). From germline, CDR1 is MDHEN and CDR2 SYDVKM. This CDR3 contains 18 residues. V lost 3 bases to trimming and J lost 5 bases, with 25 bases between them. CDR3 region: CASSFTGQLTLGVTEAFF. CDR3 nucleotides: TGTGCCAGCAGTTTTACCGGACAACTAACCCTGGGGGTTACTGAAGCTTTCTTT.

J is TRBJ2-1 and V is TRBV6-1; 9 bases fit TRBD2. The V segment lost 2 bases and the J segment 3 bases; nucleotides outside the gene matches: 5. Germline CDR1 MNHNS, CDR2 SASEGT. This CDR3 is 16 amino acids long. The CDR3, as DNA: TGTGCCAGCAGTGAATACGAGACTAGCGGCTACAATGAGCAGTTCTTC. Translating it yields CASSEYETSGYNEQFF.

This clone was seen once. DNA for the CDR3: TGCGCCAGCAGCTGGATAGCGGGGAAGCAAGAGACCCAGTACTTC. Its translation is CASSWIAGKQETQYF. V gene TRBV5-1 combines with J gene TRBJ2-5; 8 bases are a match to TRBD2. Germline CDR1 and CDR2: SGHRS and YFSETQ. With V trimmed by 3 bases and J by 2 bases, 6 bases remained unmatched. The CDR3 length is 15 residues.

The J gene is TRBJ1-5, the V gene TRBV19, with D unclear. This CDR3 region has 15 residues. Germline V gene lookup returns CDR1 LNHDA and CDR2 SQIVND (reference sequence). V was shortened by 1 base and J by 0 bases, with 7 bases between the two germline ends. CDR3 amino acids: CASSIGVYSNQPQHF. CDR3 in DNA: TGTGCCAGTAGTATAGGGGTCTATAGCAATCAGCCCCAGCATTTT.

This clone was found a few times. This sequence joins TRBV6-6 and TRBJ1-1; perhaps TRBD1 as D (6 bases). Per germline, CDR1 MNHNY and CDR2 SVGAGI (reference sequence). Trimming shortened V by 10 bases and J by 0 bases, and 18 bases separated the two germline ends. The CDR3 totals 15 residues. CDR3 protein: CATRDNQKVNTEAFF. CDR3 DNA sequence: TGTGCCACCAGGGACAATCAAAAGGTGAACACTGAAGCTTTCTTT.

This clone has a handful of counts. The genes are TRBV10-3 and TRBJ1-6; perhaps TRBD1 as D (6 bases). Germline V CDR1 and CDR2: ENHRY, SYGVKD. The CDR3 length is 18 residues. V lost 0 bases, J lost 0 bases, and 12 bases lay in between. The CDR3 is CAISESWGAGSYNSPLHF. The CDR3 region has the DNA TGTGCCATCAGTGAGTCCTGGGGGGCTGGCTCCTATAATTCACCCCTCCACTTT.

Comments on this clone: Within the sample, other DNA sequences also encode this same CDR3. The CDR3 nucleotides read TGTGCCAGCAGCTTGGCAGGGGTGAACACTGAAGCTTTCTTT. Translated: CASSLAGVNTEAFF. The V call is TRBV7-2, the J call TRBJ1-1, with D maybe TRBD1 (6 bases). V dropped 3 bases and J dropped 0 bases, with 8 bases sitting between them. Germline CDR1 and CDR2: SGHTA and FQGNSA. CDR3 length: 14 amino acids.

V gene TRBV18 combines with J gene TRBJ2-7; D not resolved. Germline CDR1 KGHSH, CDR2 LQKENI. Trimming shortened V by 4 bases and J by 7 bases, and 14 bases separated the two germline ends. The CDR3 is 13 amino acids. The CDR3 coding sequence is TGTGCCAGCTCACATACGGCCCTTATTGAGCAGTACTTC. It translates to CASSHTALIEQYF.

This clone was picked up one time. The chain uses TRBV7-2 and TRBJ2-2; the match to TRBD1 covers 7 bases. The germline V gene has CDR1 SGHTA and CDR2 FQGNSA. This CDR3 comprises 16 residues. V was pared by 1 base and J by 4 bases, with 6 bases of the junction left unmatched. The CDR3 reads CASSLGLGQSTGELFF. The CDR3 DNA sequence: TGTGCCAGCAGCTTAGGTCTGGGACAGTCCACCGGGGAGCTGTTTTTT.

The chain carries TRBV5-4 and TRBJ1-6, with a tentative D call TRBD1 (5 bases). The V and J ends lost 4 bases and 7 bases respectively, with 15 bases between them. The CDR3 consists of 15 residues. Germline V lookup: CDR1 SGHNT, CDR2 YYREEE (reference sequence). The CDR3 protein is CASSPPGRENSPLHF. The CDR3, as DNA: TGTGCCAGCAGCCCGCCTGGCAGGGAAAATTCACCCCTCCACTTT.

CDR3 region: CASLGVSNTEAFF. The CDR3 DNA is TGTGCCAGCCTAGGAGTATCGAATACTGAAGCTTTCTTT. The V and J genes are TRBV2 and TRBJ1-1; D is uncertain. CDR1 is SNHLY and CDR2 is FYNNEI in the germline V gene. The CDR3 sequence is 13 residues long. Trimming left V 8 bases short and J 5 bases short, with 15 bases between. Based on the CDR3 plus reference TRBV2 and TRBJ1-1, the full variable domain is EPEVTQTPSHQVTQMGQEVILRCVPISNHLYFYWYRQILGQKVEFLVSFYNNEISEKSEIFDDQFSVERPDGSNFTLKIRSTKLEDSAMYFCASLGVSNTEAFFGQGTRLTVV.

The rearrangement links TRBV14 to TRBJ2-1; D is unclear. Germline V CDR1 and CDR2: SGHDN, FVKESK. The CDR3 covers 12 residues. V shed 0 bases and J shed 9 bases, with 6 bases lying between them. The CDR3 sequence: CASSQDYGEQFF. CDR3 bases: TGTGCCAGCAGCCAAGATTACGGTGAGCAGTTCTTC.

The chain links TRBV18 to TRBJ2-7; unclear D gene. V lost 6 bases and J lost 2, with 14 bases in between. Germline V gene data show CDR1 as KGHSH and CDR2 as LQKENI. The CDR3 consists of 14 residues. The CDR3 sequence: CASSTGHVPYEQYF. The CDR3, as DNA: TGTGCCAGCTCCACCGGCCACGTGCCCTACGAGCAGTACTTC.

V usage is TRBV7-2 and J usage is TRBJ2-3; possible D gene TRBD2, 6 bases. CDR3 size: 15 residues. Trimming left V 0 bases short and J 1 base short, with 8 bases between. Germline CDR1 SGHTA, CDR2 FQGNSA. The CDR3 sequence is CASSLARGGTDTQYF. The CDR3 nucleotides read TGTGCCAGCAGCTTAGCGCGGGGCGGCACAGATACGCAGTATTTT. Full variable domain (remainder filled in from reference TRBV7-2 and TRBJ2-3): GAGVSQSPSNKVTEKGKDVELRCDPISGHTALYWYRQSLGQGLEFLIYFQGNSAPDKSGLPSDRFSAERTGGSVSTLTIQRTQQEDSAVYLCASSLARGGTDTQYFGPGTRLTVL.

This chain links TRBV19 with TRBJ2-6; D possibly corresponds to TRBD1 (6 bases). The V and J ends lost 6 bases and 1 base respectively, with 16 bases between them. Germline lookup yields CDR1 LNHDA and CDR2 SQIVND (reference sequence). CDR3 length: 17 residues. The DNA of the CDR3 is TGTGCCAGTAGGCGTCCCAGGGGTGGTTCTGGGGCCAACGTCCTGACTTTC. Its protein is CASRRPRGGSGANVLTF. Full variable domain (outside the CDR3, taken from reference TRBV19 and TRBJ2-6): DGGITQSPKYLFRKEGQNVTLSCEQNLNHDAMYWYRQDPGQGLRLIYYSQIVNDFQKGDIAEGYSVSREKKESFPLTVTSAQKNPTAFYLCASRRPRGGSGANVLTFGAGSRLTVL.